One sample yielded the 25 T cell receptor beta chains listed below, sequenced in a study of blood T cell repertoires in COVID-19. Libraries were prepared by immunoSEQ multiplex PCR; TCRdb keeps only in-frame clonotypes and omits some of them. The sample records some 150,000 clones, over 80% being singletons. The sequenced material came from peripheral blood. The origin of the receptors is a woman aged 50 to 60 with acute or convalescent COVID-19.

This clone was seen a single time. V usage is TRBV3-1 (or the pseudogene TRBV3-2) and J usage is TRBJ2-7, with 7 bases that match TRBD2. Germline-derived CDR1 and CDR2 are LGHDT and YNNKEL (reference sequence). The J segment lost 5 bases and the V segment lost 4 bases, leaving 17 bases of the junction unmatched. The CDR3 length is 17 residues. The CDR3 spells CASSRPLAGGGADEQYF. As DNA, the CDR3 is TGTGCCAGCAGCCGCCCCCTGGCTGGGGGGGGAGCGGACGAGCAGTACTTC.

The J gene is TRBJ1-4, the V gene TRBV6-5, with D unclear. Trimming shortened V by 7 bases and J by 7 bases, and 16 bases separated the two germline ends. The CDR3 is made up of 14 amino acids. Germline V gene sequence: CDR1 MNHEY, CDR2 SVGAGI. CDR3 nucleotides: TGTGCCAGCATCCTAAATCGGGTTAGTGAAAAACTGTTTTTT. Amino acid sequence: CASILNRVSEKLFF.

The genes are TRBV5-1 and TRBJ1-3; TRBD1 aligns across 7 bases. This CDR3 has 16 residues. Per the germline V gene, CDR1 is SGHRS and CDR2 is YFSETQ. The trim removed 4 bases at V and 0 bases at J, leaving 7 bases unmatched. CDR3 DNA: TGCGCCAGCAGCCGGACAGGCGTTAGCTCTGGAAACACCATATATTTT. Protein sequence: CASSRTGVSSGNTIYF.

The chain employs TRBV24-1 and TRBJ1-2; D is perhaps TRBD1 (5 bases). The V end lost 4 bases, the J end lost 0 bases, and 14 bases lay between the germline ends. Germline-derived CDR1 and CDR2 are KGHDR and SFDVKD. The CDR3 contains 16 residues. The DNA for the CDR3 is TGTGCCACCAGTGACCCTGGAGGGGAAGCTAACTATGGCTACACCTTC. This gives the protein CATSDPGGEANYGYTF.

The V and J genes are TRBV5-1 and TRBJ2-2; 8 nucleotides match TRBD1. The CDR3 sequence is 18 residues long. From germline, CDR1 is SGHRS and CDR2 YFSETQ. V lost 1 base, J lost 6 bases, and 14 bases stayed unmatched. The CDR3 loop is CASSLFRPGGQSAGELFF. CDR3 coding DNA: TGCGCCAGCAGCTTGTTTCGCCCAGGGGGCCAATCCGCCGGGGAGCTGTTTTTT.

For the CDR3, the DNA is TGTGCCAGCAGCGCCTCTGGACTAGCGGGTTACAATGAGCAGTTCTTC. This gives the protein CASSASGLAGYNEQFF. The gene calls are TRBV9 and TRBJ2-1, with TRBD2 matching over 11 bases. The junction had 6 bases not matched to a gene; V was cut back by 3 bases and J by 4 bases. Germline assignment: CDR1 SGDLS and CDR2 YYNGEE. The CDR3 is 16 residues long.

J is TRBJ2-7 and V is TRBV7-2, with D possibly matching TRBD1 (5 bases). V lost 2 bases to trimming and J lost 5 bases, with 13 bases between them. Germline V gene data show CDR1 as SGHTA and CDR2 as FQGNSA. This CDR3 comprises 14 residues. CDR3 sequence: CASSLQVGEDEQYF. In nucleotides, the CDR3 is TGTGCCAGCAGCTTACAGGTAGGGGAAGACGAGCAGTACTTC.

The V gene is TRBV5-1, the J gene TRBJ2-1; D is possibly TRBD2 (5 bases). Germline loops: CDR1 SGHRS, CDR2 YFSETQ. This CDR3 has 14 amino acids. The V end lost 1 base, the J end lost 6 bases, and 11 bases lay between the germline ends. Here the CDR3 reads CASSLLLESNEQFF. DNA of the CDR3: TGCGCCAGCAGCTTGTTACTAGAATCCAATGAGCAGTTCTTC.

The chain employs TRBV11-3 and TRBJ1-1; 7 bases match TRBD1. Germline CDR1 SGHNT, CDR2 YENEEA. This CDR3 is 16 amino acids long. Trimming took 0 bases from V and 1 from J; bases not matched to a gene: 5. CDR3 residues: CASSLDSWTGNTEAFF. The CDR3 DNA reads TGTGCCAGCAGCTTAGATTCCTGGACAGGGAACACTGAAGCTTTCTTT. The full variable domain, in which reference TRBV11-3 and TRBJ1-1 provide the parts outside the CDR3, is EAGVVQSPRYKIIEKKQPVAFWCNPISGHNTLYWYLQNLGQGPELLIRYENEEAVDDSQLPKDRFSAERLKGVDSTLKIQPAELGDSAVYLCASSLDSWTGNTEAFFGQGTRLTVV.

This chain joins TRBV2 and TRBJ2-6; no clear D. V shed 4 bases and J shed 0 bases, with 10 bases lying between them. Germline V gene sequence: CDR1 SNHLY, CDR2 FYNNEI. This CDR3 is built from 16 residues. Written as DNA, the CDR3 is TGTGCCAGCAGTGTCAAGAGTCCCTCTGGGGCCAACGTCCTGACTTTC. This sequence encodes CASSVKSPSGANVLTF.

The chain combines TRBV5-1 with TRBJ2-7, with 7 bases lining up with TRBD1. V dropped 5 bases and J dropped 1; count of bases not matched to a gene: 9. This CDR3 is built from 15 residues. Germline V gene lookup returns CDR1 SGHRS and CDR2 YFSETQ. The CDR3 reads CASSYDGTASYEQYF. CDR3 in DNA: TGCGCCAGCAGTTACGACGGGACAGCTTCCTACGAGCAGTACTTC.

The CDR3 sequence: CASSQTGTGGDSPLHF. Written as DNA, the CDR3 is TGTGCCAGCAGTCAGACAGGGACTGGTGGGGATTCACCCCTCCACTTT. The rearrangement links TRBV7-6 to TRBJ1-6; 7 bases match TRBD1. CDR3 length: 16 residues. Germline V gene sequence: CDR1 SGHVS, CDR2 FNYEAQ. V gave up 6 bases and J gave up 8 bases; unmatched junction bases: 13. The full variable domain, in which reference TRBV7-6 and TRBJ1-6 provide the parts outside the CDR3, is GAGVSQSPRYKVTKRGQDVALRCDPISGHVSLYWYRQALGQGPEFLTYFNYEAQQDKSGLPNDRFSAERPEGSISTLTIQRTEQRDSAMYRCASSQTGTGGDSPLHFGNGTRLTVT.

The chain employs TRBV7-6 and TRBJ2-5, with D uncertain. The CDR3 spans 12 residues. Per germline, CDR1 SGHVS and CDR2 FNYEAQ. The V gene lost 2 bases and the J gene lost 4 bases, with 5 bases spanning the gap. The CDR3 is CASSLRGETQYF. The CDR3 bases are TGTGCCAGCAGCTTAAGAGGAGAGACCCAGTACTTC.

The CDR3 region is CASGGLRAQETQYF. The CDR3 nucleotides read TGTGCCAGTGGGGGACTGAGAGCCCAAGAGACCCAGTACTTC. The V and J genes are TRBV19 and TRBJ2-5; maybe TRBD2 (6 bases). The length of the CDR3 is 14 residues. V shed 8 bases and J shed 1 base, with 14 bases lying between them. CDR1 LNHDA and CDR2 SQIVND come from the germline V gene (reference sequence).

The chain is built from TRBV5-1 and TRBJ2-1; 8 bases agree with TRBD1. V lost 0 bases and J lost 0; bases outside the gene matches: 17. CDR1 and CDR2 from the germline V gene are SGHRS and YFSETQ. The length of the CDR3 is 21 residues. For the CDR3, the DNA is TGCGCCAGCAGCTTGGCGCCCGGGACAGGTTCTCTTCGTAGCTCCTACAATGAGCAGTTCTTC. This gives the protein CASSLAPGTGSLRSSYNEQFF.

V gene TRBV18 combines with J gene TRBJ1-1; possible D gene TRBD1, 6 bases. Per the germline V gene, CDR1 is KGHSH and CDR2 is LQKENI. V lost 0 bases to trimming and J lost 5 bases, with 10 bases between them. The CDR3 has 14 amino acids. As DNA, the CDR3 is TGTGCCAGCTCACCACCGGTTAGGGGGACTGAAGCTTTCTTT. Protein product: CASSPPVRGTEAFF. The whole variable domain, filled in from reference TRBV18 and TRBJ1-1, reads NAGVMQNPRHLVRRRGQEARLRCSPMKGHSHVYWYRQLPEEGLKFMVYLQKENIIDESGMPKERFSAEFPKEGPSILRIQQVVRGDSAAYFCASSPPVRGTEAFFGQGTRLTVV.

The chain recombines TRBV29-1 with TRBJ2-7, with D possibly being TRBD1 (7 bases). The V gene lost 2 bases and the J gene lost 2 bases, with 13 bases spanning the gap. The CDR3 has 14 residues. Germline CDR1 and CDR2: SQVTM and ANQGSEA. DNA of the CDR3: TGCAGCGTTGAACGCGGGACAGAAGCCTACGAGCAGTACTTC. It codes for CSVERGTEAYEQYF.

V and J are TRBV6-5 and TRBJ2-3, with a tentative D call TRBD2 (6 bases). Per the germline V gene, CDR1 is MNHEY and CDR2 is SVGAGI. This CDR3 is built from 12 residues. The ends were cut back, 11 bases at V and 4 bases at J, with 13 bases in the middle. In DNA form, the CDR3 reads TGTGCCCGCGGGGACTTCCCAGATACGCAGTATTTT. The encoded protein is CARGDFPDTQYF.

The genes are TRBV6-5 and TRBJ1-1; 10 bases are a match to TRBD1. Germline CDR1 MNHEY, CDR2 SVGAGI. The length of the CDR3 is 13 residues. Losses at the gene ends were 5 bases for V and 8 bases for J; bases not matched to a gene: 5. This chain's CDR3 is CASSQGQGPEAFF. CDR3 in DNA: TGTGCCAGCAGTCAGGGACAGGGGCCCGAAGCTTTCTTT.

This clone is a singleton in its sample. The V call is TRBV5-1, the J call TRBJ2-2, with D tentatively TRBD1 (5 bases). Germline V lookup: CDR1 SGHRS, CDR2 YFSETQ. The CDR3 covers 14 residues. The V end was cut by 6 bases, the J end by 1 base, with 10 bases between. The CDR3 DNA reads TGCGCCAGCACGACAGAGATGAACACCGGGGAGCTGTTTTTT. Protein product: CASTTEMNTGELFF.

V gene TRBV28 combines with J gene TRBJ2-2, with D possibly being TRBD2 (5 bases). Trimming removed 6 bases at V and 1 base at J, with 12 bases between. CDR3 length: 15 amino acids. Germline values: CDR1 MDHEN, CDR2 SYDVKM. This CDR3 reads CASSRLRGNTGELFF. Written as DNA, the CDR3 is TGTGCCAGCAGCAGACTTCGGGGGAACACCGGGGAGCTGTTTTTT.

The table lists this clone with a count of one. This chain links TRBV10-3 with TRBJ2-5; perhaps TRBD2 as D (5 bases). CDR1 and CDR2 (germline): ENHRY, SYGVKD. V lost 0 bases and J 2 bases, leaving 7 bases between the germline ends. There are 14 residues in the CDR3. CDR3 DNA sequence: TGTGCCATCAGTGAGTCGAGAGGGCAAGAGACCCAGTACTTC. Residues: CAISESRGQETQYF.

This clone was seen just once. This chain joins TRBV27 and TRBJ1-1; 7 bases are shared with TRBD1. Unmatched junction bases numbered 9, after V lost 3 bases and J lost 5 bases. The CDR3 totals 15 residues. In germline, CDR1 is MNHEY, CDR2 SMNVEV (reference sequence). The CDR3 region is CASSLWVRGSTEAFF. For the CDR3, the DNA is TGTGCCAGCAGTTTGTGGGTCAGGGGGAGTACTGAAGCTTTCTTT.

CDR3 bases: TGTGCCAGCACCCGGACTAGCGGGTGCCACTCCTACGAGCAGTACTTC. It encodes CASTRTSGCHSYEQYF. V and J are TRBV11-3 and TRBJ2-7, with TRBD2 matching 11 bases. Germline CDR1 is SGHNT and CDR2 is YENEEA. The CDR3 has 16 amino acids. V lost 7 bases and J lost 0; bases outside the gene matches: 8.

V and J are TRBV5-1 and TRBJ1-5; possibly TRBD1 for D (5 bases). V dropped 0 bases and J dropped 4 bases, with 5 bases sitting between them. Germline CDR1 SGHRS, CDR2 YFSETQ. The CDR3 covers 13 residues. The chain's CDR3 is CASSLAGNQPQHF. The CDR3 DNA sequence: TGCGCCAGCAGCTTGGCAGGGAATCAGCCCCAGCATTTT.